A single sample is the source of the 21 T cell receptor beta chains below, sequenced in a study of shared clonotypes between healthy human individuals. Naive CD8 cells lacked CD45RO and underwent positive selection for CCR7, leaving out terminally differentiated effector memory CD45RA+ cells. Sequenced by immunoSEQ multiplex PCR; TCRdb stores in-frame clones only, minus some. The sample includes around 2.1 million clones, more than 85% seen only once; the top ten take under 2%. Sequencing input: naive CD8+ T cells from PBMCs. These receptors originate from a man aged 18 to 29 in good health. Some clones in this sample may be carry-over from other donors' samples.

The V gene is TRBV7-9, the J gene TRBJ1-5; TRBD1 matches 8 bases. Germline V gene data show CDR1 as SEHNR and CDR2 as FQNEAQ (reference sequence). V lost 4 bases to trimming and J lost 7 bases; unmatched junction nucleotides: 6. This CDR3 comprises 14 residues. The CDR3 is CASSSGGTRQPQHF. CDR3 nucleotide sequence: TGTGCCAGCAGCTCAGGGGGCACTAGGCAGCCCCAGCATTTT.

The genes are TRBV2 and TRBJ1-1; 9 bases map to TRBD1. This CDR3 has 17 amino acids. V was pared by 2 bases and J by 0 bases, with 7 bases of the junction left unmatched. Germline-derived CDR1 and CDR2 are SNHLY and FYNNEI. CDR3 protein: CASSEPGTGTMNTEAFF. The DNA of the CDR3 is TGTGCCAGCAGTGAACCAGGGACAGGGACCATGAACACTGAAGCTTTCTTT.

The genes are TRBV4-3 and TRBJ2-7; 11 nucleotides line up with TRBD2. V was clipped by 0 bases and J by 0 bases; unmatched bases: 7. The CDR3 is 18 residues long. Germline CDR1 reads LGHNA; CDR2 reads YSLEER. Here the CDR3 reads CASSQDWLAGGPSYEQYF. CDR3 nucleotides: TGCGCCAGCAGCCAAGATTGGCTAGCGGGAGGTCCCTCCTACGAGCAGTACTTC.

CDR3 sequence: CASSGNSDSFSHEQYF. CDR3 DNA: TGTGCCAGCAGCGGAAACTCGGACAGTTTTTCCCACGAGCAGTACTTC. The chain recombines TRBV7-8 with TRBJ2-7; D is perhaps TRBD1 (6 bases). The germline V gene has CDR1 SGHVS and CDR2 FQNEAQ. The CDR3 extends over 16 amino acids. Trimming stripped 5 bases from V and 5 bases from J, with 22 bases between.

This clone has a handful of counts. The chain carries TRBV25-1 and TRBJ1-2, with a weak D call TRBD1 (6 bases). From germline, CDR1 is MGHDK and CDR2 SYGVNS. The ends were cut back, 4 bases at V and 2 bases at J, with 8 bases in the middle. The CDR3 has 13 amino acids. CDR3 region: CASSGDRNYGYTF. Here the CDR3 DNA reads TGTGCCAGCAGTGGCGACAGGAACTATGGCTACACCTTC.

In its sample, this clone was seen once. At one end the junction does not follow the germline gene, possibly because of a read error. The chain carries TRBV9 and TRBJ2-5; perhaps TRBD2 as D (6 bases). Germline assignment: CDR1 SGDLS and CDR2 YYNGEE. CDR3 length: 13 amino acids. CDR3: CASSSFKRDLVHF. The CDR3 DNA reads TGTGCCAGCAGCTCCTTTAAACGGGACTTAGTTCACTTC.

Turning to this clone: The sample contains more than one DNA sequence encoding this CDR3. The chain combines TRBV19 with TRBJ2-7, with D uncertain. Trimming removed 2 bases from V and 4 bases from J, with 9 bases in between. There are 13 residues in the CDR3. CDR1 and CDR2 from the germline V gene are LNHDA and SQIVND (reference sequence). The CDR3, as DNA: TGTGCCAGTAGTATACAGGTCACATACGAGCAGTACTTC. It encodes CASSIQVTYEQYF.

The chain has TRBV7-9 and TRBJ1-1; D unclear. Germline V gene data show CDR1 as SEHNR and CDR2 as FQNEAQ (reference sequence). CDR3 length: 13 residues. The V end was cut by 8 bases, the J end by 4 bases, with 14 bases between. The CDR3 DNA is TGTGCCAGCCACCACGGAGGTAGCACTGAAGCTTTCTTT. This codes for CASHHGGSTEAFF.

The chain is built from TRBV7-9 and TRBJ2-2; D is undetermined. Germline V gives CDR1 SEHNR, CDR2 FQNEAQ (reference sequence). The CDR3 sequence is 13 residues long. The V gene lost 4 bases and the J gene lost 3 bases, with 6 bases spanning the gap. The CDR3 nucleotides read TGTGCCAGCAGCTCGGGTGACACCGGGGAGCTGTTTTTT. It yields the protein CASSSGDTGELFF.

V usage is TRBV4-1 and J usage is TRBJ2-1; D is ambiguous. V lost 3 bases, J lost 8 bases, and 8 bases lay in between. CDR3 length: 12 residues. The V gene's germline CDR1 is MGHRA and CDR2 YSYEKL. The DNA of the CDR3 is TGCGCCAGCAGCCACAAGGGTTATGAGCAGTTCTTC. Translation gives CASSHKGYEQFF.

The rearrangement links TRBV5-6 to TRBJ1-1; perhaps TRBD1 as D (5 bases). V was pared by 2 bases and J by 10 bases, with 15 bases between. The germline gives CDR1 SGHDT, CDR2 YYEEEE. The CDR3 covers 13 residues. CDR3 sequence (DNA): TGTGCCAGCAGCTTTGGGGACCGGGACGGAGCTTTCTTT. It yields the protein CASSFGDRDGAFF. The variable domain in full, completed from reference TRBV5-6 and TRBJ1-1, reads DAGVTQSPTHLIKTRGQQVTLRCSPKSGHDTVSWYQQALGQGPQFIFQYYEEEERQRGNFPDRFSGHQFPNYSSELNVNALLLGDSALYLCASSFGDRDGAFFGQGTRLTVV.

The V gene is TRBV19, the J gene TRBJ2-1; TRBD2 aligns across 8 bases. The CDR3 extends over 16 amino acids. CDR1 and CDR2 from the germline V gene are LNHDA and SQIVND (reference sequence). V shed 4 bases, J shed 4 bases, and the junction held 9 bases outside the gene matches. This chain's CDR3 is CASSTLLAAFYNEQFF. DNA of the CDR3: TGTGCCAGTAGTACCCTACTAGCGGCTTTTTACAATGAGCAGTTCTTC. The full variable domain, its missing parts supplied by reference TRBV19 and TRBJ2-1, is DGGITQSPKYLFRKEGQNVTLSCEQNLNHDAMYWYRQDPGQGLRLIYYSQIVNDFQKGDIAEGYSVSREKKESFPLTVTSAQKNPTAFYLCASSTLLAAFYNEQFFGPGTRLTVL.

This chain links TRBV21-1 with TRBJ1-3. TRBV21-1 is tagged as a pseudogene. The CDR3 is 16 residues long. This CDR3 is CASSKRGTGAGNTIYF. In DNA, the CDR3 is TGTGCCAGCAGCAAAAGGGGGACGGGGGCTGGAAACACCATATATTTT.

The chain carries TRBV9 and TRBJ1-2, with D possibly matching TRBD1 (6 bases). The CDR3 contains 14 residues. V shed 4 bases and J shed 8 bases, with 18 bases lying between them. Germline CDR1 reads SGDLS; CDR2 reads YYNGEE. The chain's CDR3 is CASSPRGQLLGYTF. The CDR3 DNA reads TGTGCCAGCAGCCCGCGGGGGCAACTCTTAGGCTACACCTTC.

J is TRBJ1-2 and V is TRBV5-4, with 12 bases that match TRBD1. Trimming at V came to 4 bases and at J to 8 bases, leaving 6 bases not matched to a gene. Germline-derived CDR1 and CDR2 are SGHNT and YYREEE (reference sequence). This CDR3 spans 14 amino acids. CDR3 coding DNA: TGTGCCAGCAGCCAGGGACAGGGGGCAAGCGGCTACACCTTC. As protein: CASSQGQGASGYTF.

Of note for this clone: Other DNA sequences in the sample encode the same CDR3. The chain links TRBV7-9 to TRBJ2-7; 7 bases align to TRBD2. Looked up from germline, CDR1 is SEHNR and CDR2 is FQNEAQ (reference sequence). This CDR3 is built from 12 residues. With V trimmed by 5 bases and J by 4 bases, 2 bases remained unmatched. In nucleotides, the CDR3 is TGTGCCAGCAGCCCACTAGCGTACGAGCAGTACTTC. Amino acid sequence: CASSPLAYEQYF.

The chain uses TRBV27 and TRBJ1-2; the D is unclear. Trimming took 5 bases from V and 4 from J, leaving 14 bases between them. This CDR3 comprises 14 residues. Germline V gene lookup returns CDR1 MNHEY and CDR2 SMNVEV (reference sequence). CDR3 region: CASSPRLSTYGYTF. In nucleotides, the CDR3 is TGTGCCAGCAGTCCGCGCCTCTCAACCTATGGCTACACCTTC.

The chain links TRBV27 to TRBJ2-3; 12 nucleotides agree with TRBD2. The length of the CDR3 is 17 residues. The germline V gene has CDR1 MNHEY and CDR2 SMNVEV (reference sequence). V lost 6 bases, J lost 3 bases, and 10 bases stayed unmatched. The CDR3 coding sequence is TGTGCCAGCAGAGTTGATAGGACTAGCGGGATGACAGATACGCAGTATTTT. It translates to CASRVDRTSGMTDTQYF.

Worth noting for this clone: Other DNA sequences in the sample encode the same CDR3. This chain uses TRBV9 with TRBJ2-3; 8 bases map to TRBD2. The V gene end was trimmed by 2 bases and the J gene end by 1 base; junction bases not matched to a gene: 3. CDR1 is SGDLS, CDR2 YYNGEE, per germline. The CDR3 has 15 residues. CDR3 coding DNA: TGTGCCAGCAGCGTCGGTAGCGGGGGCACAGATACGCAGTATTTT. Translated, it gives CASSVGSGGTDTQYF.

The chain carries TRBV6-4 and TRBJ2-2, with 12 positions matching TRBD2. CDR3 length: 16 residues. Germline CDR1 and CDR2: MRHNA and SNTAGT. J gave up 12 bases and V 4 bases, and 12 bases lay outside the gene matches. The CDR3 DNA follows: TGTGCCAGCAGTGCAGGCCTAGCGGGAGGGTCCCAGAAGCTGTTTTTT. This gives the protein CASSAGLAGGSQKLFF.

As to this clone: Other DNA sequences in the sample encode the same CDR3. The genes are TRBV5-5 and TRBJ2-7; 9 bases line up with TRBD1. Germline CDR1 and CDR2: SGHKS and YYEKEE (reference sequence). The CDR3 sequence is 14 residues long. Trimming at V came to 4 bases and at J to 0 bases, leaving 2 bases not matched to a gene. CDR3 in DNA: TGTGCCAGCAGCCCGGGACAGGGCTCCTACGAGCAGTACTTC. It is translated as CASSPGQGSYEQYF.